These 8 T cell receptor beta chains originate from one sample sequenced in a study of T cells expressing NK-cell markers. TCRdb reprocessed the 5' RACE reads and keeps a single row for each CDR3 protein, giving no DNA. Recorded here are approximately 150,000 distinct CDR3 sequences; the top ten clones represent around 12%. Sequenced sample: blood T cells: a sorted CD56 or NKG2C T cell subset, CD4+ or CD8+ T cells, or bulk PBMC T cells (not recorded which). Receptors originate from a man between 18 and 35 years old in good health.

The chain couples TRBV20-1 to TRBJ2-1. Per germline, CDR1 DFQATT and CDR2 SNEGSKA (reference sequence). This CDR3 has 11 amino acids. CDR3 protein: CSVTDHNEQFF.

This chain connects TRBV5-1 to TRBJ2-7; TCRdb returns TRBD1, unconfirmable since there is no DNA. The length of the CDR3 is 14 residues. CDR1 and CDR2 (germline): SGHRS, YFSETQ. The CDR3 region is CASSLGDTIGEQYF.

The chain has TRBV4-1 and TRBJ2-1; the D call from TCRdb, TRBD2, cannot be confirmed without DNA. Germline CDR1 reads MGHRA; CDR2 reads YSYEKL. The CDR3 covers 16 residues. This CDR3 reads CASSHDFRGGGDEQFF.

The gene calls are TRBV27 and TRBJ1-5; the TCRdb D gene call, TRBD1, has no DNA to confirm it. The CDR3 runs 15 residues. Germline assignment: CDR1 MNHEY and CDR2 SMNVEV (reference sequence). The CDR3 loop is CASSDRDSLNQPQHF.

The CDR3: CASSRPGQGLSYEQYF. This rearrangement joins TRBV4-2 to TRBJ2-7; without DNA, the TCRdb call of TRBD1 cannot be checked. This CDR3 is 16 amino acids long. CDR1 and CDR2 from the germline V gene are LGHNA and YNFKEQ.

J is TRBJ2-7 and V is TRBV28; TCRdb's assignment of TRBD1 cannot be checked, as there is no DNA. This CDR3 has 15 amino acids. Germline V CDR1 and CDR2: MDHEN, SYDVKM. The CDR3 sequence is CASSAGPLGGREQYF.

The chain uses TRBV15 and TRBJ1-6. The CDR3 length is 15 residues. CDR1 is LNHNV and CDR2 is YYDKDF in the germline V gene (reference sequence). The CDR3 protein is CATSRDRSYNSPLHF.

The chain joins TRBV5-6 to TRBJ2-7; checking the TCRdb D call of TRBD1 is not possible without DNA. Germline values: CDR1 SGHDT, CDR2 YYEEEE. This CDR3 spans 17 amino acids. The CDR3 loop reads CASSPSPRFGPTYEQYF.